The T cell receptor beta chain described here comes from a study of CXCR3-negative and CXCR3-positive naive CD8 T cells. Study-wide context: The total count of TRB reads reached about 150 million, and each library contributed about 1.5 +/- 0.3 million.

Regarding this clonotype: Antigen specificity is unknown.

Study-wide points: In CXCR3-positive naive cells, the TRB CDR3s were more hydrophobic than in CXCR3-negative naive cells. Similarly elevated diversity marked both naive subsets, with memory CD8+ cells showing far lower diversity.

With UMI labels, 5' RACE was used to prepare the TRB cDNA libraries. TCRdb reprocessed the 5' RACE reads, keeping one entry per CDR3 protein, no DNA. This repertoire comprises some 50,000 distinct CDR3 sequences; its ten largest clones make up about 1.6%. The CDR3 is 13 residues long. CDR1 is MDHEN, CDR2 SYDVKM, per germline. By phenotype, naive CD8+ T cells were CD45RO-CCR7+CD27+CD95-. The sequenced material came from naive CXCR3- CD8+ T cells from blood. As for subset: CD45RO-CCR7+CD27+CD95- naive CD8+ T cells lacking CXCR3 (TNR3-). The chain is built from TRBV28 and TRBJ2-7; TCRdb returns TRBD2, unconfirmable since there is no DNA. This receptor was identified in a human donor in good health. Some clones in this sample may be carry-over from other donors' samples. The CDR3 spells CASAWAQTYEQYF.